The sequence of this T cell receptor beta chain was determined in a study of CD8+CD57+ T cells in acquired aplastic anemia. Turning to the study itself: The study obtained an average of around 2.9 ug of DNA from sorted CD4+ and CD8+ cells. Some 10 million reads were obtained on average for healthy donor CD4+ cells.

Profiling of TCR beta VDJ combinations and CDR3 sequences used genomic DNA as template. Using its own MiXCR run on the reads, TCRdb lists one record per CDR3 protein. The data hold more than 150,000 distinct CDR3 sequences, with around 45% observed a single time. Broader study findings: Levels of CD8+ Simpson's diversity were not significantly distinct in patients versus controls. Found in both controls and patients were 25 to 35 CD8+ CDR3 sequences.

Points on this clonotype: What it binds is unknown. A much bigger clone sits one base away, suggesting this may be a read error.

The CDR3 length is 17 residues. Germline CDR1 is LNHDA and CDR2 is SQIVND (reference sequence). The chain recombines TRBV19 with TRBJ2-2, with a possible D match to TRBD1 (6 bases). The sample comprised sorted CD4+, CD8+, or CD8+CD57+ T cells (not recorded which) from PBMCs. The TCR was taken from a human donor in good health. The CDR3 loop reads CAGSIVGQPPHTGELFF. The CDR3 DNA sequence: TGTGCCGGTAGTATAGTAGGACAGCCACCCCACACCGGGGAGCTGTTTTTT.